This T cell receptor (beta chain) was obtained from a study of identical twins. Points from the study as a whole: Cord blood beta clonotypes present at high abundance carried fewer insertions; no such pattern appeared in memory repertoires. Beta out-of-frame sequences showed weaker excess twin sharing.

The length of the CDR3 is 14 residues. V lost 2 bases and J lost 3, with 9 bases in between. Germline-derived CDR1 and CDR2 are SGHTA and FQGNSA. Template switching added a universal primer site; cDNA carried unique molecular identifiers. TCRdb re-called the 5' RACE reads through MiXCR, storing one row per CDR3 protein. The sample contains some 1,600,000 distinct CDR3 sequences, about 32% of which appear only once. In the case of this clonotype: As yet, its antigen is unknown.

This rearrangement joins TRBV7-2 to TRBJ2-3; D is ambiguous. The TCR was taken from a newborn girl in good health. Sequences were obtained from cord blood. In nucleotides, the CDR3 is TGTGCCAGCAGCTTAACCCCCACTACAGATACGCAGTATTTT. Amino acids: CASSLTPTTDTQYF.